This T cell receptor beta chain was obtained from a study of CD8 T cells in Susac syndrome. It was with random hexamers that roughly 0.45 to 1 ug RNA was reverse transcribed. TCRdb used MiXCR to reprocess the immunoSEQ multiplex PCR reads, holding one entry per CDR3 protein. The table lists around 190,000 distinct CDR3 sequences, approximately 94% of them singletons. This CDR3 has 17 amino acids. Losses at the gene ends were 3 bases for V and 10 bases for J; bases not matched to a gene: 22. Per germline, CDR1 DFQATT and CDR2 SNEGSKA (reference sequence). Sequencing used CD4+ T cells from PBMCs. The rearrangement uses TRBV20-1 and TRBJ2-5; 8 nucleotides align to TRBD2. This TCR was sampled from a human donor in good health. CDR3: CSARGRRGASGGRGQYF. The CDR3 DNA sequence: TGCAGTGCTAGGGGCCGGAGGGGGGCAAGCGGGGGACGAGGCCAGTACTTC.